These 5 T cell receptor beta chains were sequenced from one sample in a study of shared clonotypes between healthy human individuals. The method was immunoSEQ multiplex PCR; TCRdb's version includes in-frame clones alone and lacks a portion of them. The data hold about 2.4 million clones, with more than 90% observed a single time. Sequenced: naive CD4+ T cells sorted from blood. Subset defined: CD45RA+ positively selected. The receptor source for this set is a man aged 18 to 30 in good health.

This chain uses TRBV9 with TRBJ1-4; 8 bases map to TRBD1. Germline V gives CDR1 SGDLS, CDR2 YYNGEE. After removal of 3 bases from V and 4 bases from J, the junction contained 2 bases not matched to a gene. CDR3 length: 14 residues. The CDR3 spells CASSADRGNEKLFF. Written as DNA, the CDR3 is TGTGCCAGCAGCGCCGACAGGGGTAATGAAAAACTGTTTTTT.

J is TRBJ2-3 and V is TRBV5-1; 9 nucleotides agree with TRBD1. The CDR3 is 18 amino acids. V lost 0 bases to trimming and J lost 3 bases; unmatched junction nucleotides: 11. Germline V lookup: CDR1 SGHRS, CDR2 YFSETQ. The DNA for the CDR3 is TGCGCCAGCAGCTTGGGACCCACAGGGGGCGCTCGGACAGATACGCAGTATTTT. It translates to CASSLGPTGGARTDTQYF.

The J gene is TRBJ2-1, the V gene TRBV7-2; 13 bases align to TRBD2. Per the germline V gene, CDR1 is SGHTA and CDR2 is FQGNSA. The CDR3 is made up of 17 amino acids. After removal of 1 base from V and 5 bases from J, the junction contained 5 bases not matched to a gene. CDR3 bases: TGTGCCAGCAGCTTAGAACTAGCGGGGGGGCCACACAATGAGCAGTTCTTC. Residues: CASSLELAGGPHNEQFF.

This clone was seen a single time. The J gene is TRBJ2-4, the V gene TRBV6-1; 10 positions agree with TRBD2. The CDR3 is 19 amino acids. V was clipped by 2 bases and J by 0 bases; unmatched bases: 10. Germline CDR1 is MNHNS and CDR2 is SASEGT. CDR3 loop: CASSESSEREGLAKNIQYF. The CDR3 coding sequence is TGTGCCAGCAGTGAAAGTAGCGAGCGGGAGGGATTAGCCAAAAACATTCAGTACTTC.

The chain employs TRBV6-5 and TRBJ1-2, with D tentatively TRBD1 (5 bases). The V gene's germline CDR1 is MNHEY and CDR2 SVGAGI. The CDR3 covers 15 residues. The V gene lost 2 bases and the J gene lost 5 bases, with 15 bases spanning the gap. CDR3 sequence: CASSYRGGFGYGYTF. The CDR3 DNA sequence: TGTGCCAGCAGTTACCGGGGGGGTTTCGGTTATGGCTACACCTTC.